This entry lists 27 T cell receptor beta chains sequenced from one sample in a study of T cells in Graves' hyperthyroidism and ophthalmopathy. What was amplified from RNA transcripts were TCR beta CDR3 regions. During a first-round RT-PCR of the TCR CDR3, the HTBI primer set was used. TCRdb recomputed calls from the multiplex PCR reads with MiXCR, one row per CDR3 protein. Of 650,000 to 700,000 distinct CDR3 sequences listed, approximately 15% are singletons. Sample: blood. The source of these receptors is a man in his fifties with Graves' hyperthyroidism.

This clonotype occurred many times. V and J are TRBV11-2 and TRBJ1-1, with 7 bases lining up with TRBD1. The junction had 18 bases not matched to a gene; V was cut back by 0 bases and J by 2 bases. From germline, CDR1 is SGHAT and CDR2 FQNNGV. The CDR3 runs to 20 residues. The CDR3 protein is CASSLDTSSWGTEGNTEAFF. DNA of the CDR3: TGTGCCAGCAGCTTAGATACTTCGAGTTGGGGGACAGAGGGAAACACTGAAGCTTTCTTT.

The genes are TRBV24-1 and TRBJ1-1; D uncertain. V gave up 4 bases and J gave up 5 bases, with 7 bases separating them. CDR1 KGHDR and CDR2 SFDVKD come from the germline V gene. This CDR3 is built from 12 residues. The CDR3 protein is CATSELGTEAFF. The CDR3 region has the DNA TGTGCCACCAGTGAGTTAGGGACTGAAGCTTTCTTT.

In its sample, this clonotype was seen many times. The CDR3 nucleotides are TGCAGTGCTACTAGCGGAGCATACAATGAGCAGTTCTTC. Translated, it gives CSATSGAYNEQFF. The chain combines TRBV20-1 with TRBJ2-1; 7 bases are a match to TRBD2. Germline V CDR1 and CDR2: DFQATT, SNEGSKA (reference sequence). The CDR3 runs 13 residues. V lost 4 bases to trimming and J lost 4 bases; unmatched junction nucleotides: 4.

The chain employs TRBV12-3 or TRBV12-4 and TRBJ1-3; weak D call: TRBD1 (5 bases). The CDR3 contains 14 residues. Trimming left V 3 bases short and J 3 bases short, with 9 bases between. The CDR3 loop reads CASSFWGGGNTIYF. CDR3 nucleotide sequence: TGTGCCAGCAGTTTTTGGGGGGGTGGAAACACCATATATTTT.

There are many counts of this clonotype. The rearrangement links TRBV7-9 to TRBJ2-7; no reliable D call. Germline CDR1 SEHNR, CDR2 FQNEAQ (reference sequence). This CDR3 comprises 14 residues. V lost 0 bases and J 2 bases, leaving 8 bases between the germline ends. The CDR3 region has the DNA TGTGCCAGCAGCTTAGCGCTTACCCCCTACGAGCAGTACTTC. Protein sequence: CASSLALTPYEQYF.

The chain couples TRBV19 to TRBJ1-5; no reliable D call. CDR3 length equals 13 residues. Germline V gene data show CDR1 as LNHDA and CDR2 as SQIVND (reference sequence). Trimming removed 5 bases at V and 3 bases at J, with 8 bases between. The CDR3 region has the DNA TGTGCCAGTAGTCCCTCCCTCAATCAGCCCCAGCATTTT. Protein: CASSPSLNQPQHF. Full variable domain (remainder filled in from reference TRBV19 and TRBJ1-5): DGGITQSPKYLFRKEGQNVTLSCEQNLNHDAMYWYRQDPGQGLRLIYYSQIVNDFQKGDIAEGYSVSREKKESFPLTVTSAQKNPTAFYLCASSPSLNQPQHFGDGTRLSIL.

There are many counts of this clonotype. The chain uses TRBV2 and TRBJ2-1, with D perhaps matching TRBD1 (6 bases). With 7 bases removed from V and 0 bases from J, the gap between germline ends came to 13 bases. This CDR3 is built from 15 residues. Per the germline V gene, CDR1 is SNHLY and CDR2 is FYNNEI. CDR3 region: CASNRQGSSYNEQFF. The CDR3 DNA reads as TGTGCCAGCAACAGGCAGGGGAGCTCCTACAATGAGCAGTTCTTC.

This clonotype turned up a few times. The V gene is TRBV10-3, the J gene TRBJ2-3, with D maybe TRBD2 (5 bases). There are 15 residues in the CDR3. CDR1 and CDR2 from the germline V gene are ENHRY and SYGVKD. Trimming removed 3 bases at V and 4 bases at J, with 14 bases between. The CDR3 DNA follows: TGTGCCATCAGTGACGCTAGCCCCTCCCCAGATACGCAGTATTTT. This encodes CAISDASPSPDTQYF.

This clonotype came up many times. The chain carries TRBV12-3 or TRBV12-4 and TRBJ1-1, with D perhaps matching TRBD1 (5 bases). V lost 10 bases and J lost 4, with 22 bases in between. CDR3 length: 15 residues. The CDR3 bases are TGTGCCACCCGGGGGGATGTGGTTTGGCGCACTGAAGCTTTCTTT. The encoded protein is CATRGDVVWRTEAFF.

At least ten counts were recorded for this clonotype. The V and J genes are TRBV5-1 and TRBJ2-1; 8 nucleotides align to TRBD2. V lost 0 bases and J lost 8; bases outside the gene matches: 4. Per the germline V gene, CDR1 is SGHRS and CDR2 is YFSETQ. The CDR3 runs 14 residues. The CDR3 here is CASSLVLAGDEQFF. In nucleotides, the CDR3 is TGCGCCAGCAGCTTGGTCCTAGCGGGCGATGAGCAGTTCTTC.

This clonotype was observed a handful of times. The chain links TRBV6-5 to TRBJ1-4; D is unresolved. Deletions cut 0 bases from V and 0 bases from J, with 5 bases between. The CDR3 spans 15 residues. Germline CDR1 is MNHEY and CDR2 is SVGAGI. As DNA, the CDR3 is TGTGCCAGCAGTTACTCGTTTGCAACTAATGAAAAACTGTTTTTT. This gives the protein CASSYSFATNEKLFF.

This clonotype was seen only a few times. The chain has TRBV7-9 and TRBJ2-5, with D possibly matching TRBD1 (5 bases). Per germline, CDR1 SEHNR and CDR2 FQNEAQ (reference sequence). The CDR3 contains 13 residues. Trimming took off 2 bases at V and 11 bases at J, with 15 bases between the two ends. The CDR3 bases are TGTGCCAGCAGCTTAACTTCCGACAGCGTACAGTACTTC. It yields the protein CASSLTSDSVQYF. Variable domain in full (rest from reference TRBV7-9 and TRBJ2-5): DTGVSQNPRHKITKRGQNVTFRCDPISEHNRLYWYRQTLGQGPEFLTYFQNEAQLEKSRLLSDRFSAERPKGSFSTLEIQRTEQGDSAMYLCASSLTSDSVQYFGPGTRLLVL.

This clonotype has ten or more counts. The V and J genes are TRBV2 and TRBJ2-1; 13 nucleotides line up with TRBD2. The CDR3 extends over 16 amino acids. The germline V gene has CDR1 SNHLY and CDR2 FYNNEI. V was pared by 5 bases and J by 6 bases, with 7 bases of the junction left unmatched. Here the CDR3 reads CASSKTLAGGPNEQFF. CDR3 nucleotides: TGTGCCAGCAGTAAAACACTAGCGGGAGGGCCCAATGAGCAGTTCTTC.

This clonotype was counted only a few times. A much more abundant neighbour one base away suggests this may be a read error. The chain couples TRBV15 to TRBJ2-3, with 10 bases that match TRBD2. V gave up 5 bases and J gave up 2 bases; unmatched junction bases: 4. Germline V gene sequence: CDR1 LNHNV, CDR2 YYDKDF (reference sequence). CDR3 length equals 15 residues. The CDR3 bases are TGTGCCACCAGCCGGACTAGCGGATTCACAGATACGCAGTATTTT. Protein: CATSRTSGFTDTQYF.

This clonotype has a handful of counts. The chain carries TRBV28 and TRBJ1-5; 8 bases fit TRBD1. Germline-derived CDR1 and CDR2 are MDHEN and SYDVKM. CDR3 length: 13 amino acids. V shed 6 bases, J shed 7 bases, and the junction held 5 bases outside the gene matches. CDR3 DNA sequence: TGTGCCAGCAGAACAGGGGGTACCCAGCCCCAGCATTTT. It yields the protein CASRTGGTQPQHF.

A word on this clonotype: A much larger clone differs by one base, so this may be a read error. The rearrangement links TRBV28 to TRBJ2-1; D unresolved. This CDR3 region has 13 residues. Germline lookup yields CDR1 MDHEN and CDR2 SYDVKM. This chain's CDR3 is CVSSKSFYNEQFF. In nucleotides, the CDR3 is TGTGTCAGCAGTAAGTCGTTCTACAATGAGCAGTTCTTC.

J is TRBJ2-7 and V is TRBV4-3; TRBD2 is a possible D gene (6 bases). V lost 4 bases, J lost 0 bases, and 16 bases lay in between. Germline loops: CDR1 LGHNA, CDR2 YSLEER. The CDR3 spans 16 residues. This chain's CDR3 is CASSRTIADSSYEQYF. The CDR3 DNA sequence: TGCGCCAGCAGCCGGACGATAGCGGATAGCTCCTACGAGCAGTACTTC.

This clonotype has a count of ten or more. This rearrangement joins TRBV24-1 to TRBJ2-5; D is undetermined. Germline loops: CDR1 KGHDR, CDR2 SFDVKD. Trimming cost V 3 bases and J 3 bases, with 10 bases left between them. CDR3 size: 14 residues. Here the CDR3 reads CATSDPGREETQYF. The CDR3 region has the DNA TGTGCCACCAGTGATCCCGGTCGAGAAGAGACCCAGTACTTC.

This clonotype was recorded at least ten times. This chain links TRBV2 with TRBJ2-7, with 13 bases matching TRBD2. J was trimmed by 2 bases and V by 7 bases; bases with no gene match: 5. Germline CDR1 reads SNHLY; CDR2 reads FYNNEI. The CDR3 covers 15 residues. For the CDR3, the DNA is TGTGCCAGCACAACCACTAGCGGGAGGGCCTACGAGCAGTACTTC. It encodes CASTTTSGRAYEQYF.

This clonotype was counted at least ten times. The chain employs TRBV28 and TRBJ2-1, with TRBD2 matching over 11 bases. The trim removed 11 bases at V and 8 bases at J, leaving 8 bases unmatched. CDR1 is MDHEN, CDR2 SYDVKM, per germline. CDR3 size: 13 residues. The CDR3 nucleotides read TGTGCCGCGACTAGCGGGATCATCGATGAGCAGTTCTTC. Its protein product is CAATSGIIDEQFF.

V gene TRBV12-3 or TRBV12-4 combines with J gene TRBJ2-3, with D possibly TRBD2 on 5 matching bases. CDR3 length: 16 amino acids. The germline V and J ends were trimmed by 1 base and 0 bases, with 11 bases remaining between them. In DNA form, the CDR3 reads TGTGCCAGCAGTTTAGACCCCACGGGAAGCACAGATACGCAGTATTTT. Translated, it gives CASSLDPTGSTDTQYF.

The CDR3 reads CASSSAGRTDTQYF. Here the CDR3 DNA reads TGTGCCAGCAGCTCGGCGGGACGCACAGATACGCAGTATTTT. This chain links TRBV11-2 with TRBJ2-3; possible D gene TRBD2, 6 bases. V dropped 4 bases and J dropped 1 base, with 9 bases sitting between them. The CDR3 runs 14 residues. Germline CDR1 and CDR2: SGHAT and FQNNGV.

This chain joins TRBV28 and TRBJ2-7, with D perhaps TRBD1 (5 bases). With 10 bases removed from V and 0 bases from J, the gap between germline ends came to 13 bases. Germline CDR1 and CDR2: MDHEN and SYDVKM. This CDR3 is built from 13 residues. CDR3 sequence (DNA): TGTGCCAAGAGTTATGGGGCCTCCTACGAGCAGTACTTC. Translated, it gives CAKSYGASYEQYF.

This clonotype was recorded at least ten times. This chain joins TRBV19 and TRBJ2-1; 7 bases align to TRBD2. Germline V gives CDR1 LNHDA, CDR2 SQIVND (reference sequence). The CDR3 runs 14 residues. V was pared by 9 bases and J by 3 bases, with 8 bases of the junction left unmatched. The CDR3 region is CASRDYNIYNEQFF. CDR3 sequence (DNA): TGTGCCAGCCGGGACTACAATATCTACAATGAGCAGTTCTTC.

This clonotype has a count of ten or more. The gene calls are TRBV12-3 or TRBV12-4 and TRBJ1-5; a possible D gene is TRBD1 (5 bases). The CDR3 covers 15 residues. The ends were cut back, 3 bases at V and 2 bases at J, with 11 bases in the middle. The CDR3, as DNA: TGTGCCAGCAGTTTCCAGGGTGGTGGCAATCAGCCCCAGCATTTT. Translation: CASSFQGGGNQPQHF.

The V call is TRBV7-9, the J call TRBJ2-5; D is unclear. Per the germline V gene, CDR1 is SEHNR and CDR2 is FQNEAQ (reference sequence). This CDR3 is 13 amino acids long. Trimming cost V 7 bases and J 1 base, with 10 bases left between them. CDR3 region: CASTPPSQETQYF. The CDR3 nucleotides are TGTGCCAGCACCCCCCCCAGCCAAGAGACCCAGTACTTC.

This clonotype was seen more than once but under ten times. The chain joins TRBV6-5 to TRBJ1-1; D unresolved. The germline CDR1 and CDR2 sequences are MNHEY and SVGAGI. This CDR3 contains 16 residues. The germline V and J ends were trimmed by 0 bases and 0 bases, with 11 bases remaining between them. The CDR3 spells CASSYSWRRMNTEAFF. In DNA form, the CDR3 reads TGTGCCAGCAGTTACTCGTGGAGACGTATGAACACTGAAGCTTTCTTT.